Reported below is one T cell receptor beta chain. This sample is drawn from a study of blood T cell repertoires in COVID-19. Using immunoSEQ multiplex PCR, the repertoire was profiled, and TCRdb retains in-frame clones only, with some absent. The data contain 100,000 or so clones, about 86% of them singletons. Participant ages covered about 18 to 90 years across around 22 US areas. Germline V CDR1 and CDR2: SGHRS, YFSETQ. The CDR3 covers 16 residues. V shed 4 bases and J shed 0 bases, with 15 bases lying between them. Sequencing was performed on PBMCs or T cells enriched from blood (not recorded which). The receptor was isolated from a woman in her 50s who had recovered from COVID-19. The chain combines TRBV5-1 with TRBJ2-3; the D is unclear. The CDR3 DNA reads as TGCGCCAGCAGCCCCCTGTACAGTTCTAGCACAGATACGCAGTATTTT. Protein: CASSPLYSSSTDTQYF.